This T cell receptor (beta chain) was sequenced in a study of cytomegalovirus exposure and HLA in healthy donors. Whole-study results and caveats: Using the classifier, cytomegalovirus status was reportedly diagnosed with high specificity and sensitivity.

This table comes from immunoSEQ multiplex PCR, and its TCRdb copy is limited to in-frame clones, with some not included. This sample has more than 95,000 clones; approximately 89% occur once, and the top ten carry around 1.2%. J gave up 7 bases and V 6 bases, and 5 bases lay outside the gene matches. The germline gives CDR1 SEHNR, CDR2 FQNEAQ (reference sequence). The CDR3 consists of 13 residues. Points on this clone: Its antigen remains unidentified.

The specimen was PBMCs. The V and J genes are TRBV7-9 and TRBJ1-3, with TRBD1 matching over 8 bases. This clonotype was obtained from a woman between 18 and 30 years old in good health and CMV-seronegative. The CDR3 sequence is CASRSGGLNTIYF. The CDR3 nucleotides read TGTGCCAGCAGATCAGGGGGCCTGAACACCATATATTTT.